Listed here are 28 T cell receptor beta chains from one sample, sequenced in a study of T cells in women clearing cervical HPV infection. Only in-frame clones appear in the TCRdb table, and some are missing; sequencing was by immunoSEQ multiplex PCR. The table lists approximately 16,000 clones, with roughly a tenth in the top ten. The specimen sequenced was blood buffy coat. The source is a woman between 18 and 69 years old with a cervical HPV16 infection that either progressed to CIN3+ or cleared (not recorded which).

CDR3 loop: CASSDRGLSNQPQHF. Incomplete CDR3 DNA: TGTGCCAGTAGTGATCGGGGACTGAGCAATCAGCCC. The V and J genes are TRBV19 and TRBJ1-5, with D perhaps TRBD1 (5 bases). The read terminates 3 residues before the CDR3 end, so the remaining end is supplied by the germline J gene. The V gene lost 5 bases and the J gene lost 1 base, with 12 bases spanning the gap. The CDR3 is made up of 15 amino acids. Germline CDR1 LNHDA, CDR2 SQIVND (reference sequence).

For this clone: The CDR3 end falls 3 residues outside the read, so it is completed with the germline J gene. The chain links TRBV5-6 to TRBJ1-2, with 11 bases identical to TRBD1. Germline V lookup: CDR1 SGHDT, CDR2 YYEEEE. CDR3 size: 15 residues. After removal of 5 bases from V and 7 bases from J, the junction contained 10 bases not matched to a gene. This CDR3 reads CASSPNGQGAFGYTF. The part of the CDR3 DNA that was read is TGTGCCAGCAGTCCGAATGGACAGGGGGCGTTTGGC.

Turning to this clone: The DNA ends 3 residues before the CDR3 does, and the rest of the CDR3 is filled in from the germline J gene. This chain connects TRBV7-8 to TRBJ1-1, with TRBD1 as a possible D gene (5 bases). Germline CDR1 SGHVS, CDR2 FQNEAQ. This CDR3 spans 16 amino acids. V was clipped by 3 bases and J by 4 bases, with 18 bases between them. The part of the CDR3 DNA that was read is TGTGCCAGCAGCTTCAGTCAGGGTAGGTTAGGCACTGAA. As protein: CASSFSQGRLGTE. The whole CDR3 region reads CASSFSQGRLGTEAFF.

A note on this clone: The CDR3 end lies 3 residues beyond the end of the read and is filled in from the germline J gene. The chain employs TRBV6-2 or TRBV6-3 and TRBJ2-7; 11 bases align to TRBD1. This CDR3 has 14 residues. The junction had 4 bases not matched to a gene; V was cut back by 8 bases and J by 1 base. CDR1 MNHEY and CDR2 SVGEGT come from the germline V gene. The covered CDR3 bases are TGTGCCAGCTCTGGGACAGGGGGATCCTACGAG. This codes for CASSGTGGSYE. The entire CDR3 protein reads CASSGTGGSYEQYF.

Partial CDR3 DNA: TGCGCCAGCAGCAGAACAGGGGAGTACGAG. Amino acid sequence: CASSRTGEYE. From start to end, the CDR3 is CASSRTGEYEQYF. The chain couples TRBV5-1 to TRBJ2-7, with 7 bases fitting TRBD1. Sequencing ends 3 residues short of the CDR3 end; the germline J gene provides the rest. Germline CDR1 SGHRS, CDR2 YFSETQ. After removal of 4 bases from V and 4 bases from J, the junction contained 5 bases not matched to a gene. The CDR3 loop spans 13 amino acids. Filled out from reference TRBV5-1 and TRBJ2-7, the complete variable domain reads KAGVTQTPRYLIKTRGQQVTLSCSPISGHRSVSWYQQTPGQGLQFLFEYFSETQRNKGNFPGRFSGRQFSNSRSEMNVSTLELGDSALYLCASSRTGEYEQYFGPGTRLTVT.

Comment on this clone: The sequence runs out 3 residues before the end of the CDR3; the remainder is reconstructed from the germline J gene. The gene calls are TRBV28 and TRBJ1-6, with D possibly being TRBD1 (5 bases). Germline lookup yields CDR1 MDHEN and CDR2 SYDVKM. The CDR3 runs 12 residues. CDR3 DNA (partial): TGTGCCAGCAGTTCTGGACAAGGGACC. It is translated as CASSSGQGT. The complete CDR3 reads CASSSGQGTLHF. The full variable domain, with the rest looked up from reference TRBV28 and TRBJ1-6, is DVKVTQSSRYLVKRTGEKVFLECVQDMDHENMFWYRQDPGLGLRLIYFSYDVKMKEKGDIPEGYSVSREKKERFSLILESASTNQTSMYLCASSSGQGTLHFGNGTRLTVT.

For this clone: The read terminates 3 residues ahead of where the CDR3 ends, so the germline J gene completes it. This rearrangement joins TRBV2 to TRBJ1-2; D gene unclear. Germline V gene data show CDR1 as SNHLY and CDR2 as FYNNEI. The CDR3 runs 13 residues. This chain's CDR3 is CASTPAGYNDYTF. CDR3 DNA, as far as it was read: TGTGCCAGCACCCCTGCGGGGTACAATGAC.

As for this clone: Read sequence stops 3 residues before the CDR3 end, and the germline J gene provides the missing end. This chain links TRBV14 with TRBJ2-1, with TRBD1 identical over 10 bases. J gave up 1 base and V 8 bases, and 2 bases lay outside the gene matches. CDR3 length equals 14 residues. CDR1 and CDR2 from the germline V gene are SGHDN and FVKESK. Partial CDR3 DNA: TGTGCCAGCGGGGGACAGGGGTCCTACAATGAG. Residues: CASGGQGSYNE. The entire CDR3 is CASGGQGSYNEQFF.

Worth noting for this clone: The junction does not match germline at one end; this may be a read error. The read comes to an end 3 residues before the CDR3 does, leaving the germline J gene to fill in the end. V and J are TRBV7-7 and TRBJ2-5, with D perhaps assigned TRBD1 or TRBD2 (6 bases each). The CDR3 consists of 16 residues. The germline V gene has CDR1 SSHAT and CDR2 FNYEAQ (reference sequence). CDR3 DNA, as far as it was read: TGTGCTAGCAGCTTAGGGGGGACTTCGTACCAAGAGACC. This gives the protein CASSLGGTSYQET. The entire CDR3 reads CASSLGGTSYQETQYF.

Regarding this clone: The sequenced fragment ends 3 residues before the CDR3 boundary, so the rest is inferred from the germline J gene. The rearrangement uses TRBV18 and TRBJ1-6; 8 bases map to TRBD1. After removal of 0 bases from V and 3 bases from J, the junction contained 4 bases not matched to a gene. Germline V gene sequence: CDR1 KGHSH, CDR2 LQKENI. The CDR3 length is 17 residues. The sequenced part of the CDR3 DNA is TGTGCCAGCTCACCACCCCAGGGGACAGGCTATAATTCACCC. Translating it yields CASSPPQGTGYNSP. The complete CDR3 protein is CASSPPQGTGYNSPLHF.

Note on this clone: The CDR3 goes on 3 residues after the read ends, and that part is filled in from the germline J gene. The chain is built from TRBV19 and TRBJ2-1, with a tentative D call TRBD2 (5 bases). CDR1 and CDR2 from the germline V gene are LNHDA and SQIVND (reference sequence). Trimming pared 6 bases from V and 3 bases from J, leaving 15 bases between. This CDR3 has 15 residues. This CDR3 reads CASRSAGGSYNEQFF. Incomplete CDR3 DNA: TGTGCCAGTAGATCGGCGGGCGGTAGCTACAATGAG. The whole variable domain, remainder taken from reference TRBV19 and TRBJ2-1, is DGGITQSPKYLFRKEGQNVTLSCEQNLNHDAMYWYRQDPGQGLRLIYYSQIVNDFQKGDIAEGYSVSREKKESFPLTVTSAQKNPTAFYLCASRSAGGSYNEQFFGPGTRLTVL.

Incomplete CDR3 DNA: TGTGCCATCAAACAGGGGGAGATTAACTATGGC. This gives the protein CAIKQGEINYG. In full, the CDR3 reads CAIKQGEINYGYTF. This chain connects TRBV10-3 to TRBJ1-2, with 8 bases that match TRBD1. The read ends 3 residues shy of where the CDR3 ends; the end is completed using the germline J gene. This CDR3 is built from 14 residues. From germline, CDR1 is ENHRY and CDR2 SYGVKD. With 7 bases clipped from V and 1 base from J, the junction kept 5 bases outside the gene matches.

With respect to this clone: At one end, the junction sequence differs from germline, possibly due to a read error. Read coverage stops 3 residues before the CDR3 terminus; the germline J gene supplies the remainder. The sample contains more than one DNA sequence encoding this CDR3. This sequence joins TRBV18 and TRBJ1-3; a possible D gene is TRBD1 (5 bases). Germline V lookup: CDR1 KGHSH, CDR2 LQKENI. The CDR3 has 13 amino acids. CDR3: CASSPPGLNTIYF. The sequenced part of the CDR3 DNA is TGTGCCAGCTCACCCCCAGGGTTGAACACT. The full variable domain, completed using reference TRBV18 and TRBJ1-3, is NAGVMQNPRHLVRRRGQEARLRCSPMKGHSHVYWYRQLPEEGLKFMVYLQKENIIDESGMPKERFSAEFPKEGPSILRIQQVVRGDSAAYFCASSPPGLNTIYFGEGSWLTVV.

Partial CDR3 DNA: TGCGCCAGCAGCTTGGCAGTCGGGACAGGGGGCTCCTACGAG. Protein sequence: CASSLAVGTGGSYE. The whole CDR3 protein reads CASSLAVGTGGSYEQYF. This rearrangement joins TRBV5-1 to TRBJ2-7; 11 bases align to TRBD1. The CDR3 end falls 3 residues outside the read, so it is completed with the germline J gene. CDR1 and CDR2 from the germline V gene are SGHRS and YFSETQ. With 0 bases clipped from V and 0 bases from J, the junction kept 5 bases outside the gene matches. CDR3 length: 17 residues.

Comment on this clone: The observed sequence ends 3 residues before the CDR3 terminus, with the missing tail filled in from the germline J gene. The chain joins TRBV27 to TRBJ1-4; 10 nucleotides align to TRBD1. The V and J ends lost 8 bases and 8 bases, in that order; junction bases with no gene match: 8. The CDR3 sequence is 14 residues long. Per germline, CDR1 MNHEY and CDR2 SMNVEV (reference sequence). CDR3 bases read: TGTGCCAGCGGAGCGGGGACAGGGGCGGAAAAA. Its translation is CASGAGTGAEK. The full CDR3 sequence reads CASGAGTGAEKLFF.

Concerning this clone itself: One end of the junction fails to match germline, which may point to a read error. From the germline J gene comes the end of the CDR3, since the read stops 3 residues before it. At the DNA level, this CDR3 is encoded by other sequences in the same sample as well. The chain carries TRBV19 and TRBJ1-3, with a tentative D call TRBD1 (5 bases). This CDR3 is built from 14 residues. The germline V gene encodes CDR1 LNHDA and CDR2 SQIVND (reference sequence). The CDR3 spells CASKPGASGNTIYF. The DNA read from the CDR3 is TGTGCCAGCAAGCCTGGGGCTTCTGGAAACACA.

Turning to this clone: Its ends do not fully match the called genes, so a read error is possible. Read data end 3 residues before the CDR3 end; the end is taken from the germline J gene. This sample also contains other DNA sequences that code for the same CDR3. This chain links TRBV19 with TRBJ1-3; 12 bases line up with TRBD1. In germline, CDR1 is LNHDA, CDR2 SQIVND (reference sequence). The CDR3 has 18 residues. CDR3 DNA (partial): TGTGCCAGTATCCAGGGACAGGGGGCCAGGAGCTCTGGAAACACG. Its protein product is CASIQGQGARSSGNT. The entire CDR3 protein is CASIQGQGARSSGNTIYF.

Note on this clone: The read falls 3 residues short of the CDR3 end, and the missing part is taken from the germline J gene. The chain joins TRBV7-2 to TRBJ1-3; 8 nucleotides line up with TRBD1. Germline V lookup: CDR1 SGHTA, CDR2 FQGNSA. V was clipped by 3 bases and J by 2 bases; unmatched bases: 0. This CDR3 is built from 14 residues. The chain's CDR3 is CASSLDRAGNTIYF. The sequenced CDR3 bases are TGTGCCAGCAGCTTGGACAGGGCTGGAAACACC.

For this clone: The read comes to an end 3 residues before the CDR3 does, leaving the germline J gene to fill in the end. J is TRBJ1-1 and V is TRBV7-9; D uncertain. There are 12 residues in the CDR3. Germline CDR1 SEHNR, CDR2 FQNEAQ (reference sequence). The CDR3 sequence: CASSLGAKEAFF. CDR3 DNA (partial): TGTGCCAGCAGCTTAGGGGCCAAAGAA.

To note about this clone: The CDR3 end lies 3 residues beyond the end of the read and is filled in from the germline J gene. This chain connects TRBV12-3 or TRBV12-4 to TRBJ1-1; 9 bases line up with TRBD1. This CDR3 has 14 residues. J was trimmed by 1 base and V by 4 bases; bases with no gene match: 1. The CDR3 DNA, read in part, is TGTGCCAGCAGTTCACAGGGGGCGAACACTGAA. Translation gives CASSSQGANTE. The full CDR3 reads CASSSQGANTEAFF.

With regard to this clone: The CDR3 goes on 3 residues after the read ends, and that part is filled in from the germline J gene. The chain has TRBV6-2 or TRBV6-3 and TRBJ2-3, with a possible D match to TRBD2 (6 bases). CDR3 length: 14 amino acids. Trimming took off 6 bases at V and 4 bases at J, with 14 bases between the two ends. The germline CDR1 and CDR2 sequences are MNHEY and SVGEGT. CDR3 DNA, as far as it was read: TGTGCCAGCAGCCGCGGCAGGGAGGCAGATACG. This gives the protein CASSRGREADT. The whole CDR3 protein is CASSRGREADTQYF.

As for this clone: The CDR3 end falls 3 residues outside the read, so it is completed with the germline J gene. This chain links TRBV19 with TRBJ1-3, with 7 bases fitting TRBD1. The V gene's germline CDR1 is LNHDA and CDR2 SQIVND (reference sequence). This CDR3 contains 17 residues. V lost 10 bases to trimming and J lost 0 bases; unmatched junction nucleotides: 15. The CDR3 DNA, read in part, is TGTGCCAATAAGGTGGGACAGACATTTCTCTCTGGAAACACC. Residues: CANKVGQTFLSGNT. The whole CDR3 is CANKVGQTFLSGNTIYF.

The CDR3 bases that were read are TGTGCCAGCAGGCGGGACAGCATCTCCTATAATTCACCC. As protein: CASRRDSISYNSP. The full-length CDR3 reads as CASRRDSISYNSPLHF. J is TRBJ1-6 and V is TRBV7-3, with 7 bases lining up with TRBD1. The sequenced fragment ends 3 residues before the CDR3 boundary, so the rest is inferred from the germline J gene. Germline V gene lookup returns CDR1 SGHTA and CDR2 FQGTGA. With 6 bases clipped from V and 0 bases from J, the junction kept 5 bases outside the gene matches. CDR3 length: 16 amino acids.

Note on this clone: The read stops 3 residues short of the end of the CDR3; the missing end is completed from the germline J gene. The chain combines TRBV11-2 with TRBJ1-6; D is uncertain. Germline V lookup: CDR1 SGHAT, CDR2 FQNNGV. This CDR3 comprises 13 residues. Deletions cut 5 bases from V and 7 bases from J, with 9 bases between. Incomplete CDR3 DNA: TGTGCCAGCAGCCCCAACACCAATTCACCC. It encodes CASSPNTNSP. The whole CDR3 sequence is CASSPNTNSPLHF. The entire variable domain, with the rest obtained from reference TRBV11-2 and TRBJ1-6, is as follows: EAGVAQSPRYKIIEKRQSVAFWCNPISGHATLYWYQQILGQGPKLLIQFQNNGVVDDSQLPKDRFSAERLKGVDSTLKIQPAKLEDSAVYLCASSPNTNSPLHFGNGTRLTVT.

Remarks on this clone: The CDR3 end lies 3 residues beyond the end of the read and is filled in from the germline J gene. The V gene is TRBV18, the J gene TRBJ2-4; 8 bases fit TRBD1. Germline values: CDR1 KGHSH, CDR2 LQKENI. The CDR3 extends over 14 amino acids. The covered CDR3 bases are TGTGCCAGCTCTATGGGACAGGCCGTTCATGGT. Its protein product is CASSMGQAVHG. The entire CDR3 protein reads CASSMGQAVHGQYF. The full variable domain, with the rest looked up from reference TRBV18 and TRBJ2-4, is NAGVMQNPRHLVRRRGQEARLRCSPMKGHSHVYWYRQLPEEGLKFMVYLQKENIIDESGMPKERFSAEFPKEGPSILRIQQVVRGDSAAYFCASSMGQAVHGQYFGAGTRLSVL.

Concerning this clone: Read sequence stops 3 residues before the CDR3 end, and the germline J gene provides the missing end. This sequence joins TRBV20-1 and TRBJ1-6; D may be TRBD1 (6 bases). Germline values: CDR1 DFQATT, CDR2 SNEGSKA (reference sequence). This CDR3 spans 17 amino acids. Trimming shortened V by 0 bases and J by 8 bases, and 20 bases separated the two germline ends. The sequenced part of the CDR3 DNA is TGCAGTGCTAGAGAGGGGGCAAGGAAGATCGATTATTCACCC. It encodes CSAREGARKIDYSP. The entire CDR3 reads CSAREGARKIDYSPLHF.

About this clone: The read terminates 3 residues ahead of where the CDR3 ends, so the germline J gene completes it. This same CDR3 is encoded by further DNA sequences in the sample. This chain connects TRBV6-1 to TRBJ1-2, with 7 positions matching TRBD1. From germline, CDR1 is MNHNS and CDR2 SASEGT. CDR3 length equals 13 residues. V shed 4 bases and J 5 bases; nucleotides not matched to a gene: 4. Here the CDR3 reads CASSGQGYYGYTF. Incomplete CDR3 DNA: TGTGCCAGCAGTGGACAGGGATATTATGGC.

As regards this clone: The read ends 3 residues shy of where the CDR3 ends; the end is completed using the germline J gene. The chain couples TRBV6-1 to TRBJ2-7, with 7 bases that match TRBD1. The CDR3 sequence is 12 residues long. Germline V CDR1 and CDR2: MNHNS, SASEGT. The V and J ends lost 3 bases and 6 bases, in that order; junction bases with no gene match: 2. The CDR3 region is CASSDNRGEQYF. The DNA read from the CDR3 is TGTGCCAGCAGTGACAACAGGGGCGAG.